This T cell receptor (beta chain) was captured by sequencing in a study of monozygotic twins with inflammatory bowel disease. The CDR3 contains 13 residues. Template switching added UMIs carrying a 6-nucleotide sample barcode. After re-calling the 5' RACE reads, TCRdb lists one entry per CDR3 protein, DNA absent. This table lists about 420,000 distinct CDR3 sequences. Regarding this clonotype: What it binds is not known.

General observations from the study: IBD patients carried less diverse TCRbeta repertoires (inverse Simpson) than healthy co-twins. Twin pairs that were concordant did not differ from discordant pairs in repertoire similarity, possibly from limited power.

The sequenced sample was blood. The sequence was collected from a human donor with ulcerative colitis or Crohn's disease, or a healthy co-twin of an affected twin (not recorded which). V gene TRBV12-3 or TRBV12-4 combines with J gene TRBJ1-5; no DNA is available, so the TRBD1 call from TCRdb remains unchecked. The CDR3 is CASSLETGQPQHF.